Following are 10 T cell receptor beta chains from one sample sequenced in a study of identical twins. TCRdb fed the 5' RACE reads into MiXCR, producing one record per CDR3 protein. The sample yields about 18,000 distinct CDR3 sequences, approximately 71% seen once. Sequencing was performed on memory (CD45RO+) T cells sorted from blood. The receptor source for this set is a woman younger than 30 in good health. This table probably holds off-target reads from a library built for another chain.

The chain employs TRBV20-1 and TRBJ2-1, with a tentative D call TRBD2 (5 bases). Looked up from germline, CDR1 is DFQATT and CDR2 is SNEGSKA (reference sequence). With 6 bases removed from V and 9 bases from J, the gap between germline ends came to 15 bases. CDR3 size: 12 residues. CDR3 nucleotides: TGCAGTGCCCGCTGGACGGCGGGTGAGCAGTTCTTC. This codes for CSARWTAGEQFF.

V is TRBV6-1 and J is TRBJ2-1, with D possibly TRBD1 on 6 matching bases. This CDR3 spans 13 amino acids. CDR1 and CDR2 from the germline V gene are MNHNS and SASEGT. The V end lost 7 bases, the J end lost 1 base, and 8 bases lay between the germline ends. This CDR3 is CASTGVSYNEQFF. Here the CDR3 DNA reads TGTGCCAGCACAGGGGTATCCTACAATGAGCAGTTCTTC.

This clonotype was observed a few times. The chain is built from TRBV7-6 and TRBJ2-5; no reliable D call. The germline V gene has CDR1 SGHVS and CDR2 FNYEAQ. The V end lost 0 bases, the J end lost 5 bases, and 10 bases lay between the germline ends. The CDR3 sequence is 14 residues long. This CDR3 reads CASSLAVGGETQYF. In DNA form, the CDR3 reads TGTGCCAGCAGCTTAGCGGTGGGCGGTGAGACCCAGTACTTC.

In its sample, this clonotype was seen a few times. The chain joins TRBV19 to TRBJ2-1, with TRBD2 identical over 7 bases. The CDR3 spans 15 residues. Trimming took 6 bases from V and 3 from J; bases not matched to a gene: 8. Germline V gene sequence: CDR1 LNHDA, CDR2 SQIVND (reference sequence). The CDR3 DNA sequence: TGTGCCAGTAGCCCGACTAGCATGGACTACAATGAGCAGTTCTTC. Its protein is CASSPTSMDYNEQFF.

This clonotype was recorded once. The chain employs TRBV24-1 and TRBJ2-1; D not certain. The CDR3 is made up of 11 amino acids. Trimming left V 7 bases short and J 12 bases short, with 12 bases between. Germline assignment: CDR1 KGHDR and CDR2 SFDVKD. In DNA, the CDR3 is TGTGCCACCAGGGACGGCGGTGGGCAGTTCTTC. Its protein product is CATRDGGGQFF.

The chain recombines TRBV7-2 with TRBJ2-7; 10 bases fit TRBD2. CDR1 and CDR2 from the germline V gene are SGHTA and FQGNSA. This CDR3 contains 16 residues. Losses at the gene ends were 1 base for V and 2 bases for J; bases not matched to a gene: 5. CDR3 DNA: TGTGCCAGCAGCTTAGGTAGCGGGAGGTGGCCCTACGAGCAGTACTTC. Its translation: CASSLGSGRWPYEQYF.

The chain links TRBV5-6 to TRBJ2-5, with TRBD2 identical over 7 bases. Germline V CDR1 and CDR2: SGHDT, YYEEEE. The CDR3 length is 14 residues. V dropped 0 bases and J dropped 5; count of bases not matched to a gene: 4. This chain's CDR3 is CASSLELARETQYF. The CDR3, as DNA: TGTGCCAGCAGCTTGGAACTAGCGAGGGAGACCCAGTACTTC.

The chain links TRBV14 to TRBJ1-1; D not resolved. CDR3 size: 14 residues. CDR1 and CDR2 from the germline V gene are SGHDN and FVKESK. Trimming took off 4 bases at V and 0 bases at J, with 9 bases between the two ends. CDR3 residues: CASSRITVNTEAFF. The CDR3 DNA reads TGTGCCAGCAGCCGAATAACAGTGAACACTGAAGCTTTCTTT.

This rearrangement joins TRBV2 to TRBJ2-1; 12 nucleotides line up with TRBD2. V shed 6 bases and J 2 bases; nucleotides not matched to a gene: 8. CDR3 length equals 17 residues. Germline CDR1 and CDR2: SNHLY and FYNNEI. Written as DNA, the CDR3 is TGTGCCAGCAGATCCCTCCGGACTAGCGGGACCTACAATGAGCAGTTCTTC. Protein sequence: CASRSLRTSGTYNEQFF.

The chain uses TRBV7-2 and TRBJ2-1; TRBD2 aligns across 8 bases. The V gene end was trimmed by 5 bases and the J gene end by 6 bases; junction bases not matched to a gene: 6. CDR3 length: 14 amino acids. Looked up from germline, CDR1 is SGHTA and CDR2 is FQGNSA. This CDR3 is CASSPSGRVNEQFF. As DNA, the CDR3 is TGTGCCAGCAGCCCGAGCGGGAGAGTCAATGAGCAGTTCTTC.